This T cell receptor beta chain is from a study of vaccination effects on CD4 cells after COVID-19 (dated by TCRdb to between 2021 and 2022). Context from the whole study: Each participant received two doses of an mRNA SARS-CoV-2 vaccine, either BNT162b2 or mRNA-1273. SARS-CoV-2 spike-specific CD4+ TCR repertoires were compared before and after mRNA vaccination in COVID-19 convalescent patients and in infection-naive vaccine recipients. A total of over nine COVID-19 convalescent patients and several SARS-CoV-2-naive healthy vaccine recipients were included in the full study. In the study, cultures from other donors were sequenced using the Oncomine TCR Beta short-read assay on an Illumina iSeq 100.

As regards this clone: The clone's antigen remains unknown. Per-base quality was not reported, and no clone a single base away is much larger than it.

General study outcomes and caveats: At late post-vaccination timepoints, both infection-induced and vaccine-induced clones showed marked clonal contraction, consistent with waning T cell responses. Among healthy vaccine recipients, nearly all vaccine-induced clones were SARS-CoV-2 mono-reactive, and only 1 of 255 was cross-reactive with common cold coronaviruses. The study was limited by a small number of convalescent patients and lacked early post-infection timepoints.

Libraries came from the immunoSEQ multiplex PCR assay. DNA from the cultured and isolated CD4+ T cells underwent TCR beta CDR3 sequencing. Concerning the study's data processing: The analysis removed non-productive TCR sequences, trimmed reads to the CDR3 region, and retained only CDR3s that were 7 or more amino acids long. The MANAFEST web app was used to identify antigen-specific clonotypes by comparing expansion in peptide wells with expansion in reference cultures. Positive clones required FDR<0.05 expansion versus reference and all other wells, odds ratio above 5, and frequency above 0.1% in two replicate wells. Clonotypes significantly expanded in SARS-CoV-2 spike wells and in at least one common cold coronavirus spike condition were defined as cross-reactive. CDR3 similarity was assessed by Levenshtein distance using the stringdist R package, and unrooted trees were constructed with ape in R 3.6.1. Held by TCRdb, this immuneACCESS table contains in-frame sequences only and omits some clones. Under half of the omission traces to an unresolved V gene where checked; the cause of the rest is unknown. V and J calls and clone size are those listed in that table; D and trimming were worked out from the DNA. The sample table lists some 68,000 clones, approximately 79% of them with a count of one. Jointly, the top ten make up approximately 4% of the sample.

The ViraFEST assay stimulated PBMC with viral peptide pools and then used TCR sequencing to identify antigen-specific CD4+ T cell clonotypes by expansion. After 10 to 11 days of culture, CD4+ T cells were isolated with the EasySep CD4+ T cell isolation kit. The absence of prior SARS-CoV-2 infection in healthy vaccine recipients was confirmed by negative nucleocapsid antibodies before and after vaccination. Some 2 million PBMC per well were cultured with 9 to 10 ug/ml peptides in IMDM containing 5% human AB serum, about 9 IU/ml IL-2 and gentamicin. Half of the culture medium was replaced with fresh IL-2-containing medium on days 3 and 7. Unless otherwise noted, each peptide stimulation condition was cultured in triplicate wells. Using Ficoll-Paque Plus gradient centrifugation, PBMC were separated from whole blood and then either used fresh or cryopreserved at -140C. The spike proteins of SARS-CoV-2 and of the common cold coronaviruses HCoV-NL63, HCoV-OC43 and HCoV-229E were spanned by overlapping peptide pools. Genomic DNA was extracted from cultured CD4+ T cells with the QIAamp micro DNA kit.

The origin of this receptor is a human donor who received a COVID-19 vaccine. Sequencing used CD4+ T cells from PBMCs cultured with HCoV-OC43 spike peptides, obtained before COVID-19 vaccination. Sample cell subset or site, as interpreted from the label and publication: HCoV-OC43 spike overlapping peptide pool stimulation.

The CDR3 region: CASSRTGPGQGASNSPLHF. The DNA sequence is given as TGTGCCAGCAGCCGAACAGGGCCGGGACAGGGGGCAAGTAATTCACCCCTCCACTTT. The rearrangement combines TRBV7-3 with TRBJ1-6; 12 junctional bases match TRBD1. The germline V gene gives CDR1 as SGHTA and CDR2 as FQGTGA. The CDR3, cysteine through phenylalanine, is 19 amino acids long. Solely the CDR3 DNA is kept, with 57 bases framed from the first base. Ends trimmed: V by 5 bases, J by 6 bases; bases unmatched to a gene: 14. The full variable domain, completed from the reference TRBV7-3 and TRBJ1-6 proteins outside the CDR3, reads GAGVSQTPSNKVTEKGKYVELRCDPISGHTALYWYRQSLGQGPEFLIYFQGTGAADDSGLPNDRFFAVRPEGSVSTLKIQRTERGDSAVYLCASSRTGPGQGASNSPLHFGNGTRLTVT.